Each of the 25 T cell receptor beta chains below was sequenced from the same sample in a study of T cell clonality in common variable immunodeficiency. Sequencing used immunoSEQ multiplex PCR; TCRdb keeps in-frame clones, though not all of them. The specimen has about 32,000 clones, none found just once. Sequenced sample: peripheral blood mononuclear cells. Every receptor here comes from a person aged 18-70 years in good health.

This clone was found many times. The CDR3 end falls 3 residues outside the read, so it is completed with the germline J gene. The rearrangement links TRBV19 to TRBJ2-5; TRBD2 matches at 10 bases. Trimming took 4 bases from V and 5 from J; bases not matched to a gene: 7. Germline-derived CDR1 and CDR2 are LNHDA and SQIVND (reference sequence). The CDR3 sequence is 15 residues long. CDR3 bases read: TGTGCCAGTAGTACTAGCGGGGGCCCGGGGGAGACC. Protein product: CASSTSGGPGET. The CDR3, in full, reads CASSTSGGPGETQYF.

This clone was counted ten times or more. Sequencing ends 3 residues short of the CDR3 end; the germline J gene provides the rest. The V gene is TRBV30, the J gene TRBJ2-3; no definite D call. V was shortened by 6 bases and J by 4 bases, with 14 bases between the two germline ends. The CDR3 has 13 amino acids. Germline-derived CDR1 and CDR2 are GTSNPN and SVGIG (reference sequence). Here the CDR3 reads CACNSGGADTQYF. Partial CDR3 DNA: TGTGCCTGCAATAGTGGCGGCGCAGATACG.

This clone has at least ten counts. The read finishes 3 residues shy of the CDR3 end, and the germline J gene is used to complete it. The chain is built from TRBV12-3 or TRBV12-4 and TRBJ2-3; tentatively, D is TRBD1 (5 bases). V lost 7 bases and J 1 base, leaving 12 bases between the germline ends. The CDR3 has 14 amino acids. The CDR3 loop is CASTIPGRTDTQYF. The part of the CDR3 DNA that was read is TGTGCCAGCACTATTCCAGGGCGCACAGATACG.

This clone was seen repeatedly, ten times or more. The CDR3 extends 3 residues past the end of the read, so its final part is completed from the germline J gene. The V gene is TRBV30, the J gene TRBJ2-7; D is possibly TRBD2 (8 bases). CDR1 and CDR2 (germline): GTSNPN, SVGIG (reference sequence). V gave up 1 base and J gave up 5 bases, with 30 bases separating them. This CDR3 region has 19 residues. The CDR3 reads CAWSALARGGAGGKNEQYF. CDR3 DNA (partial): TGTGCCTGGAGTGCCTTAGCCCGGGGGGGGGCAGGGGGAAAGAACGAG. Variable domain in full (rest from reference TRBV30 and TRBJ2-7): SQTIHQWPATLVQPVGSPLSLECTVEGTSNPNLYWYRQAAGRGLQLLFYSVGIGQISSEVPQNLSASRPQDRQFILSSKKLLLSDSGFYLCAWSALARGGAGGKNEQYFGPGTRLTVT.

At least ten counts were recorded for this clone. The read terminates 3 residues before the CDR3 end, so the remaining end is supplied by the germline J gene. The chain joins TRBV19 to TRBJ1-2, with 8 bases that match TRBD1. Trimming removed 6 bases from V and 5 bases from J; junction bases left unmatched: 8. CDR1 and CDR2 (germline): LNHDA, SQIVND (reference sequence). This CDR3 has 14 amino acids. CDR3 DNA (partial): TGTGCCAGTAGGGACAGGGAGGGGAGATATGGC. Translated, it gives CASRDREGRYG. Given in full, the CDR3 is CASRDREGRYGYTF.

In its sample, this clone was seen many times. Partial CDR3 DNA: TGTGCCAGCAGTGTACAGGGAACTGACGAG. Translation gives CASSVQGTDE. The full CDR3 reads CASSVQGTDEQYF. The rearrangement links TRBV6-1 to TRBJ2-7; TRBD1 is a possible D gene (6 bases). The read ends 3 residues shy of where the CDR3 ends; the end is completed using the germline J gene. This CDR3 has 13 amino acids. Germline loops: CDR1 MNHNS, CDR2 SASEGT. Between the trimmed V and J ends, which lost 4 bases and 5 bases, there was a span of 12 bases.

This clone was counted ten times or more. The CDR3 goes on 3 residues after the read ends, and that part is filled in from the germline J gene. The chain employs TRBV7-3 and TRBJ1-2; possible D gene TRBD1, 6 bases. Germline CDR1 reads SGHTA; CDR2 reads FQGTGA. This CDR3 is 14 amino acids long. The CDR3 reads CASSLGSAGEGYTF. The DNA read from the CDR3 is TGTGCCAGCAGCTTAGGATCGGCAGGGGAGGGC.

This clone was counted many times. Sequencing ends 3 residues short of the CDR3 end; the germline J gene provides the rest. The chain combines TRBV27 with TRBJ2-1; 8 bases line up with TRBD2. J lost 6 bases, V lost 5 bases, and 3 bases had no gene match. The germline V gene encodes CDR1 MNHEY and CDR2 SMNVEV (reference sequence). This CDR3 region has 13 residues. This CDR3 is CASSIAGRNEQFF. The part of the CDR3 DNA that was read is TGTGCCAGCAGTATAGCGGGACGCAATGAG.

Comments on this clone: Read data end 3 residues before the CDR3 end; the end is taken from the germline J gene. The chain joins TRBV5-1 to TRBJ1-6, with TRBD1 identical over 8 bases. The germline gives CDR1 SGHRS, CDR2 YFSETQ. The V segment lost 4 bases and the J segment 9 bases; nucleotides outside the gene matches: 9. The CDR3 length is 15 residues. CDR3 in amino acids: CASSPTDRGLSPLHF. Partial CDR3 DNA: TGCGCCAGCAGCCCCACCGACAGGGGCCTTTCACCC.

This clone was recorded at least ten times. The DNA ends 3 residues before the CDR3 does, and the rest of the CDR3 is filled in from the germline J gene. The V and J genes are TRBV20-1 and TRBJ2-7, with D maybe TRBD1 (5 bases). V was trimmed by 5 bases and J by 2 bases, leaving 19 bases between them. This CDR3 region has 15 residues. Per the germline V gene, CDR1 is DFQATT and CDR2 is SNEGSKA (reference sequence). CDR3 DNA (partial): TGCAGTGCTGGGGCTGACGGCCCCGGAACCTACGAG. Translated, it gives CSAGADGPGTYE. The entire CDR3 protein reads CSAGADGPGTYEQYF.

In this sample, this clone turned up many times. The DNA read from the CDR3 is TGTGCCTGGAGTCTTGGGAGCGGTACCTACGAG. Its protein product is CAWSLGSGTYE. The full CDR3 protein is CAWSLGSGTYEQYF. V is TRBV30 and J is TRBJ2-7; the D gene is possibly TRBD2 (5 bases). Read coverage stops 3 residues before the CDR3 terminus; the germline J gene supplies the remainder. The CDR3 consists of 14 residues. Trimming removed 2 bases at V and 2 bases at J, with 13 bases between. The germline gives CDR1 GTSNPN, CDR2 SVGIG (reference sequence).

This clone was counted ten times or more. The CDR3 extends 3 residues past the end of the read, so its final part is completed from the germline J gene. The chain recombines TRBV4-2 with TRBJ2-1; TRBD2 might be the D (6 bases). The CDR3 is 16 residues long. The V and J ends lost 2 bases and 8 bases respectively, with 19 bases between them. Germline V CDR1 and CDR2: LGHNA, YNFKEQ. The DNA read from the CDR3 is TGTGCCAGCAGCCAATTGGGCGGGGCGGGGTGGGATGAG. Residues: CASSQLGGAGWDE. From start to end, the CDR3 is CASSQLGGAGWDEQFF.

This clone was detected ten times or more. Sequencing ends 3 residues short of the CDR3 end; the germline J gene provides the rest. This rearrangement joins TRBV2 to TRBJ2-5; 7 nucleotides agree with TRBD1. This CDR3 comprises 13 residues. Looked up from germline, CDR1 is SNHLY and CDR2 is FYNNEI. The V gene end was trimmed by 7 bases and the J gene end by 6 bases; junction bases not matched to a gene: 8. This CDR3 reads CASNERGLKTQYF. CDR3 DNA (partial): TGTGCCAGCAACGAAAGGGGGCTCAAGACC. The whole variable domain, remainder taken from reference TRBV2 and TRBJ2-5, is EPEVTQTPSHQVTQMGQEVILRCVPISNHLYFYWYRQILGQKVEFLVSFYNNEISEKSEIFDDQFSVERPDGSNFTLKIRSTKLEDSAMYFCASNERGLKTQYFGPGTRLLVL.

Notes on this clone: The observed sequence ends 3 residues before the CDR3 terminus, with the missing tail filled in from the germline J gene. The chain combines TRBV30 with TRBJ2-2; no definite D call. Germline V lookup: CDR1 GTSNPN, CDR2 SVGIG (reference sequence). The CDR3 spans 13 residues. The CDR3 sequence is CAWSVLVDSPLFF. The CDR3 DNA, read in part, is TGTGCCTGGAGTGTACTGGTCGATTCACCG.

This clone occurred many times. The DNA ends 3 residues before the CDR3 does, and the rest of the CDR3 is filled in from the germline J gene. The V and J genes are TRBV7-9 and TRBJ2-2; 9 positions match TRBD1. Looked up from germline, CDR1 is SEHNR and CDR2 is FQNEAQ (reference sequence). The CDR3 contains 15 residues. The CDR3 reads CASRGTGTTNEKLFF. The CDR3 DNA, read in part, is TGTGCCAGCAGGGGGACAGGGACAACTAATGAAAAG.

About this clone itself: The missing CDR3 end, 3 residues past where the read stops, is filled in from the germline J gene. This chain uses TRBV20-1 with TRBJ1-6, with D possibly being TRBD1 (5 bases). V lost 3 bases, J lost 10 bases, and 16 bases lay in between. This CDR3 comprises 14 residues. Germline lookup yields CDR1 DFQATT and CDR2 SNEGSKA (reference sequence). CDR3: CSARMEGQRSPLHF. CDR3 DNA, as far as it was read: TGCAGTGCTAGGATGGAGGGGCAAAGATCACCC.

This clone was seen ten or more times. The read stops 3 residues short of the end of the CDR3; the missing end is completed from the germline J gene. This sequence joins TRBV29-1 and TRBJ1-5; a weak D match, TRBD1 (6 bases). Trimming left V 5 bases short and J 6 bases short, with 11 bases between. Germline V gene sequence: CDR1 SQVTM, CDR2 ANQGSEA. The CDR3 has 12 residues. The CDR3 protein is CSVQQGTQPQHF. The sequenced part of the CDR3 DNA is TGCAGCGTTCAACAGGGTACTCAGCCC. The entire variable domain, with the rest obtained from reference TRBV29-1 and TRBJ1-5, is as follows: SAVISQKPSRDICQRGTSLTIQCQVDSQVTMMFWYRQQPGQSLTLIATANQGSEATYESGFVIDKFPISRPNLTFSTLTVSNMSPEDSSIYLCSVQQGTQPQHFGDGTRLSIL.

This clone appeared a few times. The read ends 3 residues before the CDR3 terminus; that terminus is restored from the germline J gene. The chain has TRBV30 and TRBJ2-1; TRBD2 aligns across 7 bases. V was pared by 1 base and J by 6 bases, with 15 bases of the junction left unmatched. There are 17 residues in the CDR3. Germline-derived CDR1 and CDR2 are GTSNPN and SVGIG (reference sequence). CDR3: CAWSAYNLGGMSNEQFF. The sequenced part of the CDR3 DNA is TGTGCCTGGAGTGCCTACAATCTGGGGGGGATGAGCAATGAG.

This clone was counted many times. The read comes to an end 3 residues before the CDR3 does, leaving the germline J gene to fill in the end. The chain carries TRBV5-1 and TRBJ2-1; 7 nucleotides match TRBD2. Trimming removed 4 bases from V and 8 bases from J; junction bases left unmatched: 9. Germline-derived CDR1 and CDR2 are SGHRS and YFSETQ. The CDR3 sequence is 14 residues long. The CDR3 DNA, read in part, is TGCGCCAGCAGCGTACGGACTAGTGCGGATGAG. Its protein is CASSVRTSADE. The entire CDR3 protein reads CASSVRTSADEQFF.

Points on this clone: The CDR3 end is not reached by the read, which stops 3 residues before it; the germline J gene fills it in. The chain carries TRBV27 and TRBJ2-7; perhaps TRBD1 as D (6 bases). Germline V gives CDR1 MNHEY, CDR2 SMNVEV (reference sequence). CDR3 size: 14 residues. V dropped 1 base and J dropped 3 bases, with 10 bases sitting between them. The CDR3 is CASSLFRGSYEQYF. CDR3 DNA (partial): TGTGCCAGCAGTTTATTCAGGGGTAGCTACGAG.

This clone was detected ten times or more. Mismatch with germline at one junction end may stem from a read error. CDR3 bases read: TGTGCCTGGAGAGACAGGATGAAAACTGAA. Its translation: CAWRDRMKTE. The full CDR3 is CAWRDRMKTEAFF. The J gene is TRBJ1-1, the V gene TRBV30, with a weak D call TRBD1 (6 bases). The read ends 3 residues early relative to the CDR3; the germline J gene fills the gap. The CDR3 totals 13 residues. From germline, CDR1 is GTSNPN and CDR2 SVGIG (reference sequence).

In this sample, this clone turned up many times. The CDR3 spells CASSLTTGGLYGYTF. The CDR3 bases that were read are TGCGCCAGCAGCTTGACCACAGGGGGCCTATATGGC. V usage is TRBV5-1 and J usage is TRBJ1-2; 9 nucleotides match TRBD1. The CDR3 is cut off 3 residues early in the read; its end comes from the germline J gene. The CDR3 is 15 amino acids. CDR1 is SGHRS, CDR2 YFSETQ, per germline. V lost 1 base to trimming and J lost 5 bases; unmatched junction nucleotides: 6.

This clone appeared many times. The read terminates 3 residues before the CDR3 end, so the remaining end is supplied by the germline J gene. The rearrangement joins TRBV18 to TRBJ1-4; tentative D call: TRBD1 (5 bases). Germline V gene data show CDR1 as KGHSH and CDR2 as LQKENI. Trimming took 3 bases from V and 6 from J, leaving 17 bases between them. CDR3 length: 16 residues. The chain's CDR3 is CASSPSGPWGDEKLFF. The part of the CDR3 DNA that was read is TGTGCCAGCTCACCCTCAGGGCCTTGGGGGGATGAAAAA.

This clone occurred many times. Read data end 3 residues before the CDR3 end; the end is taken from the germline J gene. This rearrangement joins TRBV2 to TRBJ2-4, with TRBD1 identical over 7 bases. The J segment lost 2 bases and the V segment lost 5 bases, leaving 9 bases of the junction unmatched. This CDR3 is built from 16 residues. CDR1 is SNHLY and CDR2 is FYNNEI in the germline V gene. CDR3 sequence reads: CASSFVGGRTKNIQYF. The DNA read from the CDR3 is TGTGCCAGCAGTTTTGTAGGGGGCCGGACCAAAAACATT.

This clone was seen repeatedly, ten times or more. Read coverage stops 3 residues before the CDR3 terminus; the germline J gene supplies the remainder. V usage is TRBV20-1 and J usage is TRBJ2-3; 7 bases map to TRBD1. Per the germline V gene, CDR1 is DFQATT and CDR2 is SNEGSKA (reference sequence). The CDR3 loop spans 14 amino acids. CDR3 in amino acids: CSARDSRKGETQYF. The sequenced part of the CDR3 DNA is TGCAGTGCCAGGGACAGCCGTAAAGGAGAGACG.